This TCR beta chain was retrieved from a study of blood T cell repertoires in COVID-19. Study-wide context: Collection of acute and convalescent COVID-19 samples took place in the United States, Italy and Spain. T cells, B-cell-depleted T cells, or PBMCs supplied cDNA or gDNA.

The germline V and J ends were trimmed by 0 bases and 0 bases, with 10 bases remaining between them. The CDR3 covers 15 residues. Germline V gene sequence: CDR1 SGHRS, CDR2 YFSETQ. The table lists this clone with a few counts. The authors' processing: It was from reference gene primer amplification that nucleated cell counts were estimated. Sequencing used immunoSEQ multiplex PCR; TCRdb keeps in-frame clones, though not all of them. The V and J calls and clone size are taken from that table; D and trimming were inferred from the DNA. The top ten clones hold 8% to 10% of a sample with fewer than 25,000 clones, around 90% of them seen once.

The genes are TRBV5-1 and TRBJ2-7; D is uncertain. The sequence was obtained from a human donor in a cohort sampled during active COVID-19. The donor label of this sample is uncertain. Input material: peripheral blood. The CDR3 loop reads CASSLDLRSSYEQYF. CDR3 bases: TGCGCCAGCAGCTTGGACTTGAGGAGCTCCTACGAGCAGTACTTC.